A selection of T cell receptor beta chains follows, all from one sample in a study of STAT3 mutations in large granular lymphocyte leukemia. Only in-frame clones appear in the TCRdb table, and some are missing; sequencing was by immunoSEQ multiplex PCR. The sample lists approximately 30,000 clones; 70% to 80% were seen once. The material sequenced was peripheral blood mononuclear cells. The receptor source for this set is a woman between 45 and 65 years old with T-cell large granular lymphocyte leukemia. Some clones in this sample may be carry-over from other donors' samples. Both conserved end residues are part of each CDR3. A D gene is named only where the DNA matches it firmly. Part of the rows lack a size; the others show once, few, many or a class for expanded clones.

>TRBJ2-1|.|TRBV28|TRBD1
CASSSRTGRNEQFF
TGTGCCAGCAGTTCTCGGACAGGGAGAAATGAGCAGTTCTTC
>TRBJ2-1|.|TRBV18|TRBD1
CASSPWTGENEQFF
TGTGCCAGCTCACCATGGACAGGGGAGAATGAGCAGTTCTTC
>TRBJ2-2|.|TRBV5-4|TRBD2
CASSRGLAGGQAETGELFF
TGTGCCAGCAGCAGGGGACTAGCGGGAGGACAGGCTGAGACCGGGGAGCTGTTTTTT
>TRBJ2-7|.|TRBV30|.
CAWSPRTAEEQYF
TGTGCCTGGAGCCCCCGGACAGCGGAGGAGCAGTACTTC
>TRBJ2-1|.|TRBV7-9|.
CASKPVYNEQFF
TGTGCCAGCAAACCAGTATACAATGAGCAGTTCTTC
>TRBJ1-3|.|TRBV7-9|.
CASSSGATGNTIYF
TGTGCCAGCAGCTCAGGGGCTACAGGAAACACCATATATTTT
>TRBJ2-7|.|TRBV7-2|.
CASSILAGEQYF
TGTGCCAGCAGCATTCTCGCCGGCGAGCAGTACTTC
>TRBJ2-3|.|TRBV2|.
CASSEEVPDTQYF
TGTGCCAGCAGTGAGGAGGTGCCCGATACGCAGTATTTT
>TRBJ2-7|few|TRBV2|.
CASTGAQTYEQYF
TGTGCCAGCACCGGAGCACAGACGTACGAGCAGTACTTC
>TRBJ2-7|.|TRBV7-2|.
CASSPRNSGAYEQYF
TGTGCCAGCAGCCCACGGAACAGCGGCGCCTACGAGCAGTACTTC
>TRBJ2-7|.|TRBV5-1|.
CASSLGQGGNYEQYF
TGCGCCAGCAGCTTGGGACAGGGCGGGAACTACGAGCAGTACTTC
>TRBJ2-3|.|TRBV27|.
CASSQSLRGTQYF
TGTGCCAGCAGCCAGTCCTTACGGGGTACGCAGTATTTT
>TRBJ2-1|.|TRBV28|.
CASSLWTVPSYNEQFF
TGTGCCAGCAGTTTATGGACAGTACCCTCCTACAATGAGCAGTTCTTC
>TRBJ1-2|.|TRBV2|.
CACMDDSPYGYTF
TGTGCCTGCATGGACGACAGCCCATATGGCTACACCTTC
>TRBJ2-7|.|TRBV11-1|TRBD1
CASSLASAGGSFSYEQYF
TGTGCCAGCAGCTTAGCGTCGGCAGGGGGCTCCTTCTCCTACGAGCAGTACTTC
>TRBJ1-1|.|TRBV2|.
CASSRQNTEAFF
TGTGCCAGCAGTAGACAGAACACTGAAGCTTTCTTT
>TRBJ2-7|.|TRBV30|TRBD2
CASHTSASSYEQYF
TGTGCATCCCACACTAGCGCCTCCTCCTACGAGCAGTACTTC
>TRBJ1-2|.|TRBV4-3|TRBD1
CASSRNRGRNYGYTF
TGCGCCAGCAGCCGCAACAGGGGGCGAAACTATGGCTACACCTTC
>TRBJ2-7|.|TRBV5-5|.
CASSEAPNRDYEQYF
TGTGCCAGCAGCGAAGCCCCGAACAGGGACTACGAGCAGTACTTC
>TRBJ1-5|.|TRBV5-5|TRBD1
CASSPRTGGGDQPQHF
TGTGCCAGCAGCCCGCGGACAGGGGGAGGGGATCAGCCCCAGCATTTT
>TRBJ2-5|.|TRBV11-2|.
CASSLAGGKETQYF
TGTGCCAGCAGCTTAGCTGGAGGGAAAGAGACCCAGTACTTC
>TRBJ1-2|.|TRBV30|TRBD1
CASGQDNYGYTF
TGTGCCTCGGGACAGGACAACTATGGCTACACCTTC
>TRBJ2-5|.|TRBV28|TRBD2
CASSVLAGGETQYF
TGTGCCAGCAGCGTTCTAGCGGGAGGGGAGACCCAGTACTTC
>TRBJ2-7|.|TRBV4-3|TRBD1
CASSQEQGWSEQYF
TGCGCCAGCAGCCAAGAACAGGGGTGGAGCGAGCAGTACTTC
>TRBJ2-2|.|TRBV11-2|TRBD2
CASSKTSGSAGELFF
TGTGCCAGCAGCAAGACTAGCGGGAGTGCCGGGGAGCTGTTTTTT
>TRBJ1-2|.|TRBV18|TRBD1
CASSPGDSVYYGYTF
TGTGCCAGCTCACCAGGGGACAGCGTTTACTATGGCTACACCTTC
>TRBJ2-7|.|TRBV7-8|.
CASSTQNTGFYEQYF
TGTGCCAGCAGCACACAAAATACAGGGTTCTACGAGCAGTACTTC
>TRBJ2-5|.|TRBV29-1|.
CSVLDQGKTQYF
TGCAGCGTCCTTGACCAAGGGAAGACCCAGTACTTC
>TRBJ2-7|once|TRBV5-1|.
CASSLRGGTIFEQYF
TGCGCCAGCAGCTTGAGGGGCGGAACCATCTTCGAGCAGTACTTC
>TRBJ2-3|few|TRBV7-2|.
CASGPFTDTQYF
TGTGCCAGCGGCCCCTTCACAGATACGCAGTATTTT
>TRBJ1-1|.|TRBV2|.
CASSIRGGAFF
TGTGCCAGCAGTATTCGTGGTGGAGCTTTCTTT
>TRBJ1-1|.|TRBV5-1|.
CASSTSGVAFF
TGCGCCAGCAGCACTTCAGGGGTAGCTTTCTTT
>TRBJ2-5|.|TRBV30|.
CAWTRLRETGSTQYF
TGTGCCTGGACCCGACTCCGCGAAACAGGCTCGACCCAGTACTTC
>TRBJ1-1|few|TRBV9|TRBD1
CASSLTGAEAFF
TGTGCCAGCAGCTTGACAGGGGCTGAAGCTTTCTTT
>TRBJ2-5|medium-sized|TRBV9|TRBD2
CASSVLAGGLETQYF
TGTGCCAGCAGCGTACTAGCGGGAGGGCTCGAGACCCAGTACTTC
>TRBJ2-5|.|TRBV4-2|TRBD2
CASSLGLAGVETQYF
TGTGCCAGCAGCCTAGGACTAGCGGGAGTCGAGACCCAGTACTTC
>TRBJ2-2|.|TRBV5-4|TRBD1
CASSLDRGAGELFF
TGTGCCAGCAGCTTGGACAGGGGGGCCGGGGAGCTGTTTTTT
>TRBJ1-1|.|TRBV7-2|.
CASSLALQGEAFF
TGTGCCAGCAGCTTAGCGCTCCAGGGCGAAGCTTTCTTT
>TRBJ2-3|.|TRBV11-3|.
CASSLETGSTDTQYF
TGTGCCAGCAGCTTAGAAACAGGTAGCACAGATACGCAGTATTTT
>TRBJ2-4|.|TRBV18|TRBD2
CASSPMAGGENIQYF
TGTGCCAGCTCACCAATGGCGGGAGGAGAAAACATTCAGTACTTC
>TRBJ2-5|.|TRBV28|.
CASSYVPHGETQYF
TGTGCCAGCAGCTACGTCCCGCACGGGGAGACCCAGTACTTC
>TRBJ1-5|.|TRBV19|.
CASSIQAGQPQHF
TGTGCCAGTAGTATACAGGCAGGACAGCCCCAGCATTTT
>TRBJ2-3|.|TRBV29-1|.
CSVAVGRGSTDTQYF
TGCAGCGTTGCAGTAGGTCGCGGAAGCACAGATACGCAGTATTTT
>TRBJ2-5|.|TRBV6-5|.
CASSPFTVEETQYF
TGTGCCAGCAGTCCCTTTACAGTGGAGGAGACCCAGTACTTC
>TRBJ2-1|.|TRBV27|.
CASSKQGLYNEQFF
TGTGCCAGCAGTAAACAGGGACTCTACAATGAGCAGTTCTTC
>TRBJ1-2|few|TRBV6-6|TRBD1
CASSRGANYGYTF
TGTGCCAGCAGCAGGGGGGCTAACTATGGCTACACCTTC